One sample yielded the 14 T cell receptor beta chains listed below, sequenced in a study of CD8+CD57+ T cells in acquired aplastic anemia. Researchers used genomic DNA as the template to profile TCR beta VDJ and CDR3. TCRdb re-analysed the reads in MiXCR, keeping a single row per CDR3 protein. Of hundreds of thousands of distinct CDR3 sequences listed, about two thirds are singletons. Input material: sorted CD4+, CD8+, or CD8+CD57+ T cells (not recorded which) from PBMCs. These receptors all stem from a human donor in good health, serving as a control.

This clonotype has a single count. This CDR3 fails to terminate in the conserved phenylalanine or tryptophan, so it likely reflects a read error. Because the CDR3's place on the DNA is in doubt, the DNA is left out and the CDR3 is given as listed by TCRdb. Here the CDR3 reads CASSLVVVNEHRGAVV. The chain recombines TRBV11-3 with TRBJ2-2. The germline V gene has CDR1 SGHNT and CDR2 YENEEA. The CDR3 length is 16 residues, termini included.

This clonotype was seen at least ten times. The rearrangement links TRBV20-1 to TRBJ2-5; the D is unclear. This CDR3 has 13 amino acids. Per the germline V gene, CDR1 is DFQATT and CDR2 is SNEGSKA (reference sequence). V gave up 1 base and J gave up 1 base, with 7 bases separating them. The CDR3 reads CSARAPTQETQYF. The CDR3 nucleotides are TGCAGTGCTAGAGCCCCCACCCAAGAGACCCAGTACTTC.

This chain connects TRBV6-5 to TRBJ1-5; 7 positions match TRBD1. Per the germline V gene, CDR1 is MNHEY and CDR2 is SVGAGI. The CDR3 is made up of 16 amino acids. Trimming removed 4 bases from V and 7 bases from J; junction bases left unmatched: 13. In DNA form, the CDR3 reads TGTGCCAGCAGTTCCCACCAGACAGGGAATGGCCAGCCCCAGCATTTT. Residues: CASSSHQTGNGQPQHF.

The rearrangement joins TRBV6-2 or TRBV6-3 to TRBJ2-7; D is unresolved. This CDR3 is built from 16 residues. CDR1 and CDR2 (germline): MNHEY, SVGEGT. Trimming shortened V by 2 bases and J by 1 base, and 15 bases separated the two germline ends. The CDR3 nucleotides read TGTGCCAGCAGTTACGCCGGGCAGAGTATATCCTACGAGCAGTACTTC. Protein sequence: CASSYAGQSISYEQYF.

This clonotype showed up many times. The V call is TRBV11-2, the J call TRBJ1-4, with a weak D call TRBD1 (5 bases). Germline-derived CDR1 and CDR2 are SGHAT and FQNNGV. CDR3 size: 15 residues. V gave up 6 bases and J gave up 0 bases, with 11 bases separating them. CDR3 DNA: TGTGCCAGCAGTCCGGGGCGGGCAACTAATGAAAAACTGTTTTTT. Amino acids: CASSPGRATNEKLFF.

The genes are TRBV9 and TRBJ2-1; D might be TRBD1 or TRBD2, each matching 6 bases. Germline V CDR1 and CDR2: SGDLS, YYNGEE. The CDR3 extends over 15 amino acids. The V gene lost 0 bases and the J gene lost 3 bases, with 10 bases spanning the gap. The CDR3 DNA reads TGTGCCAGCAGCGTAGCGGGGGCCCTCTACAATGAGCAGTTCTTC. Protein: CASSVAGALYNEQFF.

Points on this clonotype: The germline gene is not matched at one end of the junction; a read error may be the cause. This chain links TRBV10-1 with TRBJ1-4; the D is unclear. The CDR3 sequence is 15 residues long. From germline, CDR1 is WNHNN and CDR2 SYGVQD (reference sequence). CDR3 nucleotide sequence: TGTGCCAGCAGTAGAATGTGGCCGGCTAATGACAAACCGTTTTTT. It translates to CASSRMWPANDKPFF.

The J gene is TRBJ1-5, the V gene TRBV19, with no clear D. The germline CDR1 and CDR2 sequences are LNHDA and SQIVND (reference sequence). The CDR3 runs to 13 residues. CDR3 loop: CAPAGSNNQPQHF. The CDR3 DNA sequence: TGTGCGCCCGCCGGAAGCAACAATCAGCCCCAGCATTTT. Supplemented by reference TRBV19 and TRBJ1-5, the full variable domain reads DGGITQSPKYLFRKEGQNVTLSCEQNLNHDAMYWYRQDPGQGLRLIYYSQIVNDFQKGDIAEGYSVSREKKESFPLTVTSAQKNPTAFYLCAPAGSNNQPQHFGDGTRLSIL.

The chain is built from TRBV7-2 and TRBJ2-3; D call uncertain. CDR3 length equals 16 residues. Germline V CDR1 and CDR2: SGHTA, FQGNSA. V shed 2 bases and J shed 3 bases, with 15 bases lying between them. CDR3 residues: CASSLKLRADTDTQYF. CDR3 bases: TGTGCCAGCAGCTTAAAACTACGCGCAGATACAGATACGCAGTATTTT.

Concerning this clonotype: At one boundary the junction diverges from the germline segment, which might be a read error. The V and J genes are TRBV29-1 and TRBJ1-1, with D tentatively TRBD1 (5 bases). Germline V gene data show CDR1 as SQVTM and CDR2 as ANQGSEA. CDR3 size: 14 residues. The CDR3 protein is CSSGAGGTETEAFF. Written as DNA, the CDR3 is TGTAGCAGCGGCGCGGGGGGTACGGAGACTGAAGCTTTCTTT.

As regards this clonotype: Since the CDR3 does not end with the conserved phenylalanine or tryptophan, this likely comes from a read error. The limits of the CDR3 on the DNA are not certain, so only TCRdb's listed CDR3 is given. The rearrangement joins TRBV2 to TRBJ1-5; no check of the table's D call, TRBD1, against the DNA was made. CDR1 and CDR2 (germline): SNHLY, FYNNEI. Including both end residues, the CDR3 is 15 amino acids long. This CDR3 is CASSEGQGYGYTFGS.

This clonotype has ten or more counts. The chain combines TRBV7-9 with TRBJ1-2; D gene ambiguous. V lost 6 bases and J lost 3, with 17 bases in between. The CDR3 has 15 amino acids. Germline V gene lookup returns CDR1 SEHNR and CDR2 FQNEAQ (reference sequence). Here the CDR3 DNA reads TGTGCCAGCAGTTCAAATGGGAACACTGACTATGGCTACACCTTC. It yields the protein CASSSNGNTDYGYTF.

The rearrangement links TRBV10-3 to TRBJ1-2, with D maybe TRBD1 (6 bases). Trimming left V 10 bases short and J 12 bases short, with 18 bases between. CDR1 is ENHRY, CDR2 SYGVKD, per germline. This CDR3 contains 11 residues. The chain's CDR3 is CATCRTAGNTF. CDR3 nucleotide sequence: TGTGCCACCTGCCGGACAGCTGGAAACACCTTC.

V usage is TRBV12-3 or TRBV12-4 and J usage is TRBJ2-2; D is undetermined. The CDR3 is made up of 11 amino acids. The germline V and J ends were trimmed by 5 bases and 5 bases, with 3 bases remaining between them. This chain's CDR3 is CASSGTGELFF. The CDR3, as DNA: TGTGCCAGCAGTGGGACCGGGGAGCTGTTTTTT.